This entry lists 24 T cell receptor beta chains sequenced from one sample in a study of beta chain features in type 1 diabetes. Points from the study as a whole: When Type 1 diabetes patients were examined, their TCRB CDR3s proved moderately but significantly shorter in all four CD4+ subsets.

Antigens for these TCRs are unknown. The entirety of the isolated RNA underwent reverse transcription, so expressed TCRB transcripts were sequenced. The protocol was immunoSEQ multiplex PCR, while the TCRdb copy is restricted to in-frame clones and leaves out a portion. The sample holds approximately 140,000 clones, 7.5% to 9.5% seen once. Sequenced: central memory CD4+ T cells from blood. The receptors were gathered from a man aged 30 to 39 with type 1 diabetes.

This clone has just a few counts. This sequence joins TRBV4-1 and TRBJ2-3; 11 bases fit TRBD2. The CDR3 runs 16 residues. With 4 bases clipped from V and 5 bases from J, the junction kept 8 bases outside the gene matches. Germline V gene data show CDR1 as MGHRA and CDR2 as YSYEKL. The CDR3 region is CASSLGTSGLRDTQYF. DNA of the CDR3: TGCGCCAGCAGCCTAGGGACTAGCGGCTTGAGAGATACGCAGTATTTT.

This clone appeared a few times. The CDR3, as DNA: TGTGCCAGCAGCCTCAATATGGGCGATACGCAGTATTTT. Its translation is CASSLNMGDTQYF. This chain links TRBV7-3 with TRBJ2-3; no definite D call. There are 13 residues in the CDR3. Trimming removed 5 bases from V and 6 bases from J, with 12 bases in between. Germline values: CDR1 SGHTA, CDR2 FQGTGA.

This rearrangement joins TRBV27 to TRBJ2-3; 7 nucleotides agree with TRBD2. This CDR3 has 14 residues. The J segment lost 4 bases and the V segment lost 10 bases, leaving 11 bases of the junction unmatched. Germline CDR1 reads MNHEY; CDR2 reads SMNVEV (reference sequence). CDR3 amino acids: CAIARGELPDTQYF. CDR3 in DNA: TGTGCCATCGCCCGGGGGGAGCTTCCAGATACGCAGTATTTT.

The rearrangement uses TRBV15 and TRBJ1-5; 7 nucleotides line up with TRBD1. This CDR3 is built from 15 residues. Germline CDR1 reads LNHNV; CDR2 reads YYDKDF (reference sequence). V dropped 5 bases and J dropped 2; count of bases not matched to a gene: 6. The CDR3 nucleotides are TGTGCCACCAGCCGCGGGACAGCGGGCAATCAGCCCCAGCATTTT. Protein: CATSRGTAGNQPQHF.

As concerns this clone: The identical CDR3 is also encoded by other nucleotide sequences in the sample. The chain's CDR3 is CASSLARYNEQFF. The CDR3 nucleotides read TGTGCCAGCAGCTTAGCCAGATACAATGAGCAGTTCTTC. The chain combines TRBV11-2 with TRBJ2-1; no clear D gene. The CDR3 sequence is 13 residues long. Trimming pared 1 base from V and 4 bases from J, leaving 5 bases between. Germline CDR1 SGHAT, CDR2 FQNNGV. Combining the CDR3 with reference TRBV11-2 and TRBJ2-1 gives the whole variable domain EAGVAQSPRYKIIEKRQSVAFWCNPISGHATLYWYQQILGQGPKLLIQFQNNGVVDDSQLPKDRFSAERLKGVDSTLKIQPAKLEDSAVYLCASSLARYNEQFFGPGTRLTVL.

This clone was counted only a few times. In nucleotides, the CDR3 is TGTGCCAGCAGTACACCGGGACAGGGCGAGACCCAGTACTTC. It codes for CASSTPGQGETQYF. The J gene is TRBJ2-5, the V gene TRBV28, with 9 bases aligning to TRBD1. J lost 5 bases, V lost 5 bases, and 6 bases had no gene match. From germline, CDR1 is MDHEN and CDR2 SYDVKM. The length of the CDR3 is 14 residues.

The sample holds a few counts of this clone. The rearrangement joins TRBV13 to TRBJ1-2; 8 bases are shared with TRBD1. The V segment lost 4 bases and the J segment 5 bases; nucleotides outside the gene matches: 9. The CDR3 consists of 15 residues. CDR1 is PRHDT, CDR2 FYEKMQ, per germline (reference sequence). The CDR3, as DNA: TGTGCCAGCAGCTCGGACAGGGTTCTTGGGTATGGCTACACCTTC. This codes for CASSSDRVLGYGYTF.

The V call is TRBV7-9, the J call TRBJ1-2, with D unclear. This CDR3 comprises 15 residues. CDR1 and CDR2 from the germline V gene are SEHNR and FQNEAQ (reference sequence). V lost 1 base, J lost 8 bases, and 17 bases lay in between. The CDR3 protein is CASSLVAADGLGYTF. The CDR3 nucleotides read TGTGCCAGCAGCTTAGTAGCAGCTGACGGCTTAGGCTACACCTTC.

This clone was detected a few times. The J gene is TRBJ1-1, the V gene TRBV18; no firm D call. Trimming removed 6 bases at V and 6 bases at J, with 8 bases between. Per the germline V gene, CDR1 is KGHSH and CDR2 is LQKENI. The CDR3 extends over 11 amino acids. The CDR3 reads CASSADAEAFF. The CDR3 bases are TGTGCCAGCTCGGCCGATGCTGAAGCTTTCTTT.

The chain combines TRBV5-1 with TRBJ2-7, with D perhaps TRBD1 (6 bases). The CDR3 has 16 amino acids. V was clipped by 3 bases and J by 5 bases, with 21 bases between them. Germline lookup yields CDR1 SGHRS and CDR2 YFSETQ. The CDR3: CASSSGAQGYSDEQYF. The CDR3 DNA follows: TGCGCCAGCAGCTCGGGTGCACAGGGCTATAGCGACGAGCAGTACTTC.

CDR3 sequence: CASRPGTGTETQYF. The CDR3 nucleotides are TGTGCCAGCAGGCCCGGGACAGGAACCGAGACCCAGTACTTC. The chain uses TRBV6-1 and TRBJ2-5; 8 bases are shared with TRBD1. Trimming removed 6 bases from V and 5 bases from J; junction bases left unmatched: 8. This CDR3 contains 14 residues. CDR1 is MNHNS, CDR2 SASEGT, per germline.

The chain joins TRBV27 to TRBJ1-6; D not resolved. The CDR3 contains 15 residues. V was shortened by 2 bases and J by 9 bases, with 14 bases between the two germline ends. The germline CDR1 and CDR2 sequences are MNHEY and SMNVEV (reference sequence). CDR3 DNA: TGTGCCAGCAGTTTACAGGTCTCAATGGGTTCACCCCTCCACTTT. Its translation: CASSLQVSMGSPLHF.

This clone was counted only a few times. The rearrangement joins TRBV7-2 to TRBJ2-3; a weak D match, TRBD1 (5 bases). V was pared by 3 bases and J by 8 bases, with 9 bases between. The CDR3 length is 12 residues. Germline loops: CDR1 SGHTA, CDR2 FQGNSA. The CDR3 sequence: CASSFQGSTQYF. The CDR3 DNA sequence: TGTGCCAGCAGCTTTCAGGGCAGTACGCAGTATTTT.

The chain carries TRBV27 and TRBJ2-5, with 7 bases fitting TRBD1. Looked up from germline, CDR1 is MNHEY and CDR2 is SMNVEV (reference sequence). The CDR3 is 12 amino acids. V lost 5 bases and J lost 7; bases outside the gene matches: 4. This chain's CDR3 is CASSPRTGTQYF. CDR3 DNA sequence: TGTGCCAGCAGTCCCAGGACAGGGACCCAGTACTTC.

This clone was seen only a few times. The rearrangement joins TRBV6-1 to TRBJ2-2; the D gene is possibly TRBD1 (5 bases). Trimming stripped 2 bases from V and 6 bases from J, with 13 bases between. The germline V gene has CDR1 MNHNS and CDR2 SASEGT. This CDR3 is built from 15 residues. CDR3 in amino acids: CASSEIGGAPGELFF. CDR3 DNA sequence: TGTGCCAGCAGTGAAATCGGTGGGGCACCCGGGGAGCTGTTTTTT.

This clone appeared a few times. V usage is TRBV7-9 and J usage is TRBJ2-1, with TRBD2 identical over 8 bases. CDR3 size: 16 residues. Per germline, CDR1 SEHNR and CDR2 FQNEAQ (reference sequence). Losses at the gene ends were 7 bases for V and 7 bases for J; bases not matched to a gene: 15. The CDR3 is CASTPPGGGGNNEQFF. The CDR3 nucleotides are TGTGCCAGCACCCCTCCGGGGGGGGGAGGGAATAATGAGCAGTTCTTC. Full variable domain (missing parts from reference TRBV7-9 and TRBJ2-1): DTGVSQNPRHKITKRGQNVTFRCDPISEHNRLYWYRQTLGQGPEFLTYFQNEAQLEKSRLLSDRFSAERPKGSFSTLEIQRTEQGDSAMYLCASTPPGGGGNNEQFFGPGTRLTVL.

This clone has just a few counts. CDR3 protein: CASSQVTFAGDTEAFF. The CDR3 DNA follows: TGCGCCAGCAGCCAAGTCACGTTCGCTGGAGACACTGAAGCTTTCTTT. V gene TRBV4-3 combines with J gene TRBJ1-1; D remains ambiguous. The CDR3 is 16 residues long. Germline V gene sequence: CDR1 LGHNA, CDR2 YSLEER. V lost 1 base and J 3 bases, leaving 15 bases between the germline ends.

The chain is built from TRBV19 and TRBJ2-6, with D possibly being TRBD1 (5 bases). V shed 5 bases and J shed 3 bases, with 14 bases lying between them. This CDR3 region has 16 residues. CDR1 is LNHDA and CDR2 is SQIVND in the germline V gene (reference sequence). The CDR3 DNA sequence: TGTGCCAGTAGTGCCAGTCCAGGGTTTGGGGCCAACGTCCTGACTTTC. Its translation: CASSASPGFGANVLTF.

The CDR3 sequence: CASSQSRQTLSDEKLFF. CDR3 sequence (DNA): TGTGCCAGCAGCCAGTCACGGCAGACGCTGAGCGATGAAAAACTGTTTTTT. The V gene is TRBV4-2, the J gene TRBJ1-4, with D uncertain. The CDR3 consists of 17 residues. Germline values: CDR1 LGHNA, CDR2 YNFKEQ. V lost 3 bases and J lost 6, with 20 bases in between.

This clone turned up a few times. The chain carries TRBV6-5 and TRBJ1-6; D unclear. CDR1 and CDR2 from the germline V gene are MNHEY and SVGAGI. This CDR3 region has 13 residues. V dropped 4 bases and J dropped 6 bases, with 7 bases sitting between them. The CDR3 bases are TGTGCCAGCAGTTTAAGGAGTAATTCACCCCTCCACTTT. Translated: CASSLRSNSPLHF.

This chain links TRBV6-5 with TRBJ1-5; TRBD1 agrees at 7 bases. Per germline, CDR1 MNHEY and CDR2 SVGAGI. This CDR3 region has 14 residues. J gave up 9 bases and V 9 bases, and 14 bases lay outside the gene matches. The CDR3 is CASRTGQPSGPQHF. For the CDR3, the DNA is TGTGCCAGTCGTACGGGACAGCCCTCCGGGCCCCAGCATTTT.

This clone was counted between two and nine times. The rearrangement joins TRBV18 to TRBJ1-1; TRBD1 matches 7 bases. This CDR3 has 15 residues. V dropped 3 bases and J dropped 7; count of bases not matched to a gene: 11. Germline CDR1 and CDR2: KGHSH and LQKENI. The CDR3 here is CASSPLGEGADEAFF. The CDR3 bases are TGTGCCAGCTCACCCCTAGGTGAGGGGGCGGATGAAGCTTTCTTT.

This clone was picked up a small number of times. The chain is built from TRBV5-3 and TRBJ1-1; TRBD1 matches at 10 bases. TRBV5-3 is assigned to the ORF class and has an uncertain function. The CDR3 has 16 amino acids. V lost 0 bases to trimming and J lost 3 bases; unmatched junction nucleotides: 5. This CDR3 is CARSLGQGASDTEAFF. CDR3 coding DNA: TGTGCCAGAAGCTTGGGACAGGGGGCTTCGGACACTGAAGCTTTCTTT.

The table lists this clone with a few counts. Here the CDR3 DNA reads TGTGCCAGTAGTATACTAGCGGGGGTGCGCAATGAGCAGTTCTTC. Translation: CASSILAGVRNEQFF. The chain has TRBV19 and TRBJ2-1, with 10 bases aligning to TRBD2. J lost 6 bases, V lost 2 bases, and 4 bases had no gene match. The CDR3 has 15 residues. Germline lookup yields CDR1 LNHDA and CDR2 SQIVND (reference sequence).